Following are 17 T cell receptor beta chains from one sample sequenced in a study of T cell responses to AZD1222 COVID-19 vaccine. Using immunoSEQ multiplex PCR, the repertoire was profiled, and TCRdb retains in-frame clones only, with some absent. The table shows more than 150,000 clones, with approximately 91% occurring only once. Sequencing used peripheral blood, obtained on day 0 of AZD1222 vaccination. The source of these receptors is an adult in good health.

CDR3 DNA: TGTGCCAGCAGTGACGGGACAGGGGTGCATGAGCAGTTCTTC. Protein product: CASSDGTGVHEQFF. The rearrangement uses TRBV2 and TRBJ2-1; 10 bases agree with TRBD1. The CDR3 sequence is 14 residues long. Germline values: CDR1 SNHLY, CDR2 FYNNEI. The junction had 4 bases not matched to a gene; V was cut back by 3 bases and J by 8 bases.

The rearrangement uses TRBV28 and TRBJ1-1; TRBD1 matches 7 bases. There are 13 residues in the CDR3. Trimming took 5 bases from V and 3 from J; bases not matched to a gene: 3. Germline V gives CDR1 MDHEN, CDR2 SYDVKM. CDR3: CASSITGDTEAFF. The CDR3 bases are TGTGCCAGCAGTATCACAGGGGACACTGAAGCTTTCTTT.

The CDR3 loop is CASTLRDSNQPQHF. The CDR3 coding sequence is TGTGCCAGCACCCTCAGGGATAGCAATCAGCCCCAGCATTTT. V and J are TRBV28 and TRBJ1-5, with D possibly being TRBD1 (5 bases). The CDR3 runs 14 residues. Trimming removed 7 bases from V and 0 bases from J, with 10 bases in between. From germline, CDR1 is MDHEN and CDR2 SYDVKM.

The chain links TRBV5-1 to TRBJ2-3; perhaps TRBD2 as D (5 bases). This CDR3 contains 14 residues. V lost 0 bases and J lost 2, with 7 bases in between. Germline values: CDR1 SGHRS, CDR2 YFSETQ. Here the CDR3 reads CASSLEDFTDTQYF. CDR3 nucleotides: TGCGCCAGCAGCTTGGAGGACTTCACAGATACGCAGTATTTT.

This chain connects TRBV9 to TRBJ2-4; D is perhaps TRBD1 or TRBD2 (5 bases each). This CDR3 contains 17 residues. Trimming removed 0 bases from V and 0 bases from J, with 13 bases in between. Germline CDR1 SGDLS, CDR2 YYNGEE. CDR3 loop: CASSVVGESLAKNIQYF. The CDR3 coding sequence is TGTGCCAGCAGCGTAGTGGGGGAATCGCTAGCCAAAAACATTCAGTACTTC.

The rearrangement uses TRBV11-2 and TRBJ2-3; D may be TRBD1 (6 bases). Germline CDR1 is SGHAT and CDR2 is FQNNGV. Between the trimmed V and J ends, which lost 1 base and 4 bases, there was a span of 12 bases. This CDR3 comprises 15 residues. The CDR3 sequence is CASSLGPGVADTQYF. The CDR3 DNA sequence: TGTGCCAGCAGCTTAGGTCCAGGGGTAGCAGATACGCAGTATTTT.

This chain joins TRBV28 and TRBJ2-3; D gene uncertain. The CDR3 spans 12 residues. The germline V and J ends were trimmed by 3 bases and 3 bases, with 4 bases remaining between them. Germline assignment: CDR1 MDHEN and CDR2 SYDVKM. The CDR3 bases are TGTGCCAGCAGTTTTTTTACAGATACGCAGTATTTT. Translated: CASSFFTDTQYF.

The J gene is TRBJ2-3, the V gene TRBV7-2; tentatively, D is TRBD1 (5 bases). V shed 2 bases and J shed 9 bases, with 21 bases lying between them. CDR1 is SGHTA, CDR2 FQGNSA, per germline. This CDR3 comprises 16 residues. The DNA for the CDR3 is TGTGCCAGCAGCTTATCCCGGCTCCCTAGGCAGGGCACGCAGTATTTT. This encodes CASSLSRLPRQGTQYF.

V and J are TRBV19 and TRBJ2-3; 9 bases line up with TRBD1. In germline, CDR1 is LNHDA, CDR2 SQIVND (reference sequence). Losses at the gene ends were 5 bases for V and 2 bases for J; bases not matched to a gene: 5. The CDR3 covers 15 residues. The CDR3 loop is CASSEDRGYTDTQYF. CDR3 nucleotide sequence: TGTGCCAGTAGTGAGGACAGGGGATACACAGATACGCAGTATTTT.

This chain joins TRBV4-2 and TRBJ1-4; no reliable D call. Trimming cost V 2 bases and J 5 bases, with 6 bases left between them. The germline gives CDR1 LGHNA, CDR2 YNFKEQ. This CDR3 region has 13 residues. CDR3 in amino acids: CASSQPKNEKLFF. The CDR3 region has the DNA TGTGCCAGCAGCCAACCTAAAAATGAAAAACTGTTTTTT.

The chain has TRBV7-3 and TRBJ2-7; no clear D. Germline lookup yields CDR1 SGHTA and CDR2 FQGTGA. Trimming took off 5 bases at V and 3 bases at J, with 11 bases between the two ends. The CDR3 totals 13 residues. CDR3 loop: CASSPRGRYEQYF. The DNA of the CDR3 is TGTGCCAGCAGCCCCAGAGGACGCTACGAGCAGTACTTC. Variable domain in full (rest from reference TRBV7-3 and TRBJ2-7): GAGVSQTPSNKVTEKGKYVELRCDPISGHTALYWYRQSLGQGPEFLIYFQGTGAADDSGLPNDRFFAVRPEGSVSTLKIQRTERGDSAVYLCASSPRGRYEQYFGPGTRLTVT.

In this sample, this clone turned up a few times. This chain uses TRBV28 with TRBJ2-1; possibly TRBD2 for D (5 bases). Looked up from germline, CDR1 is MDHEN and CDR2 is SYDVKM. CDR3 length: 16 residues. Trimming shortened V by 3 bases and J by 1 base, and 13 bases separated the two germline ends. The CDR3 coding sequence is TGTGCCAGCAGTTTTCGTGGGAGTTTTTCCTACAATGAGCAGTTCTTC. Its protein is CASSFRGSFSYNEQFF.

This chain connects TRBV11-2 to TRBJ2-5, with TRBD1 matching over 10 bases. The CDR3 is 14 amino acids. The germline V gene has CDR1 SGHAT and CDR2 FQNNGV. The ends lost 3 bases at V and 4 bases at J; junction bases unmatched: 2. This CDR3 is CASSLGQGSETQYF. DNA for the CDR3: TGTGCCAGCAGCTTGGGACAGGGGTCAGAGACCCAGTACTTC.

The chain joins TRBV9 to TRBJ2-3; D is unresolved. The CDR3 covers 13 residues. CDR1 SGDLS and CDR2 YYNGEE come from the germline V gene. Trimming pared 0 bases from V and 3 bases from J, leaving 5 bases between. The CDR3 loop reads CASSVEGTDTQYF. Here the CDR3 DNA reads TGTGCCAGCAGCGTAGAAGGAACAGATACGCAGTATTTT.

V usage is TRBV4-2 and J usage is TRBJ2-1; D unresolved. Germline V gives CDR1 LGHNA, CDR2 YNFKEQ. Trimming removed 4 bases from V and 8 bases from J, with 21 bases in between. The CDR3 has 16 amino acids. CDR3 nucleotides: TGTGCCAGCAGCCCCGAACCCGGGCCCCGGTACGATGAGCAGTTCTTC. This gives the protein CASSPEPGPRYDEQFF.

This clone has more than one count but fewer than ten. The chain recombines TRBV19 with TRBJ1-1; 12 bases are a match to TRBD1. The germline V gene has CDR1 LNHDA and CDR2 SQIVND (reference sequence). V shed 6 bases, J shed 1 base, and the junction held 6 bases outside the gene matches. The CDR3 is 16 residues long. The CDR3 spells CASRGGQGAKNTEAFF. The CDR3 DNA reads TGTGCCAGTAGAGGGGGACAGGGGGCGAAGAACACTGAAGCTTTCTTT.

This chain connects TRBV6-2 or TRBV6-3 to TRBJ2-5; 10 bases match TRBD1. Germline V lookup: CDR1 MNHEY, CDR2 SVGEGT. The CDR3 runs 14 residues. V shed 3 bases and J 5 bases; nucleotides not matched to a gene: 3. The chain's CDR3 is CASSYRGQGETQYF. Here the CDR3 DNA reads TGTGCCAGCAGTTATCGGGGACAGGGGGAGACCCAGTACTTC.